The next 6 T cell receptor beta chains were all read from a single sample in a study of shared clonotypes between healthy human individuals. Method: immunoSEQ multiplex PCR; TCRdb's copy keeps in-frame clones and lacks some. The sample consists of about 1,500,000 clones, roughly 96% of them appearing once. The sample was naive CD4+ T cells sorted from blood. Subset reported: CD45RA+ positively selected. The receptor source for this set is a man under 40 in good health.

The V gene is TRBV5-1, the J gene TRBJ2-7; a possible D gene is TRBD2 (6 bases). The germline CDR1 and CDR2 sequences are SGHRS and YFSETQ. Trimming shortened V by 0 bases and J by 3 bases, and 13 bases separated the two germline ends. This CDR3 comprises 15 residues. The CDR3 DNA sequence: TGCGCCAGCAGCTTGGATTCGGGAGCTTACTACGAGCAGTACTTC. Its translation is CASSLDSGAYYEQYF.

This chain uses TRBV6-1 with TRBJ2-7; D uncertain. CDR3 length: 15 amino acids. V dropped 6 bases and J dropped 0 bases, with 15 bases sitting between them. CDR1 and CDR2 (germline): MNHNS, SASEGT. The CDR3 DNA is TGTGCCAGCAGCCTCGAAAAGGGTCCCTCCTACGAGCAGTACTTC. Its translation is CASSLEKGPSYEQYF.

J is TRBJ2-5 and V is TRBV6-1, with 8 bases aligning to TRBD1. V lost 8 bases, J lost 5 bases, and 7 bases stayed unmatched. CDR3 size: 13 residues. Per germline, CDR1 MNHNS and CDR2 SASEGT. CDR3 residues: CASWDRTSETQYF. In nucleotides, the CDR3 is TGTGCCAGCTGGGACAGGACTTCGGAGACCCAGTACTTC.

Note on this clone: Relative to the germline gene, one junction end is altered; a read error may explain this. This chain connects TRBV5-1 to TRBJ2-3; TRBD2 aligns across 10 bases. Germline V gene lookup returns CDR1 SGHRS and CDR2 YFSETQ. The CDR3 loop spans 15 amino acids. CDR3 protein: CASSLSGGRTDTQCF. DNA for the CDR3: TGCGCCAGCAGCCTTAGCGGGGGGCGGACAGATACGCAGTGTTTT.

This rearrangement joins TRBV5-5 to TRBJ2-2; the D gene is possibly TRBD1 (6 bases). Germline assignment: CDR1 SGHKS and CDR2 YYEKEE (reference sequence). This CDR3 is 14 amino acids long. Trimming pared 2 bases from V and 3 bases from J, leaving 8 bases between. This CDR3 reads CASSFGQYTGELFF. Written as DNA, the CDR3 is TGTGCCAGCAGCTTCGGACAGTACACCGGGGAGCTGTTTTTT.

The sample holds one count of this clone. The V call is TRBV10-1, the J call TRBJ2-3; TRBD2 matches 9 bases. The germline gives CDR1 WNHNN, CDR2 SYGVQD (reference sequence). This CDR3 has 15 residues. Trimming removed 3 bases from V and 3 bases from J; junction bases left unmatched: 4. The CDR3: CASSDAGGPTDTQYF. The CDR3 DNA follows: TGCGCCAGCAGTGACGCGGGAGGGCCTACAGATACGCAGTATTTT.